Below, 20 T cell receptor beta chains from the same sample are listed, as sequenced in a study of identical twins. TCRdb ran MiXCR on the 5' RACE reads and lists one entry per CDR3 protein. The table lists 420,000 or so distinct CDR3 sequences, approximately 18% of them singletons. The sample comprised naive T cells sorted from blood. The receptors were sampled from a man aged 45-65 years in good health.

This clonotype was observed at least ten times. The gene calls are TRBV27 and TRBJ2-5, with a weak D call TRBD2 (6 bases). The CDR3 sequence is 13 residues long. The V end lost 3 bases, the J end lost 3 bases, and 8 bases lay between the germline ends. The germline V gene has CDR1 MNHEY and CDR2 SMNVEV (reference sequence). The CDR3 region is CASSFRGKETQYF. The DNA for the CDR3 is TGTGCCAGCAGTTTTCGGGGGAAAGAGACCCAGTACTTC.

This clonotype was seen ten or more times. V is TRBV7-2 and J is TRBJ2-1; 8 bases line up with TRBD2. CDR1 and CDR2 (germline): SGHTA, FQGNSA. CDR3 length: 17 amino acids. The J segment lost 7 bases and the V segment lost 5 bases, leaving 16 bases of the junction unmatched. CDR3 loop: CASSRPKLAVMGNEQFF. The CDR3 nucleotides are TGTGCCAGCAGCCGACCCAAACTAGCGGTCATGGGGAATGAGCAGTTCTTC. Complete variable domain (other parts from reference TRBV7-2 and TRBJ2-1): GAGVSQSPSNKVTEKGKDVELRCDPISGHTALYWYRQSLGQGLEFLIYFQGNSAPDKSGLPSDRFSAERTGGSVSTLTIQRTQQEDSAVYLCASSRPKLAVMGNEQFFGPGTRLTVL.

The chain links TRBV15 to TRBJ2-7; the D is unclear. The germline V and J ends were trimmed by 0 bases and 7 bases, with 10 bases remaining between them. Germline CDR1 and CDR2: LNHNV and YYDKDF (reference sequence). This CDR3 spans 13 amino acids. The CDR3 sequence is CATSRDLSREQYF. The CDR3 nucleotides are TGTGCCACCAGCAGAGATTTAAGTCGGGAGCAGTACTTC.

This clonotype was detected a few times. V is TRBV15 and J is TRBJ2-1; 8 nucleotides match TRBD2. The germline gives CDR1 LNHNV, CDR2 YYDKDF (reference sequence). There are 15 residues in the CDR3. The J segment lost 6 bases and the V segment lost 0 bases, leaving 4 bases of the junction unmatched. As DNA, the CDR3 is TGTGCCACCAGCAGAGAGACTAGCGCCACCAATGAGCAGTTCTTC. This translates into CATSRETSATNEQFF.

This clonotype was picked up a small number of times. This chain joins TRBV28 and TRBJ1-4; TRBD1 matches at 9 bases. Unmatched junction bases numbered 10, after V lost 4 bases and J lost 7 bases. Germline V gives CDR1 MDHEN, CDR2 SYDVKM. There are 16 residues in the CDR3. CDR3 sequence reads: CASSSGYRGPSEKLFF. CDR3 coding DNA: TGTGCCAGCAGTTCCGGATACAGGGGGCCTAGTGAAAAACTGTTTTTT.

This clonotype was detected many times. V usage is TRBV6-2 or TRBV6-3 and J usage is TRBJ2-1; 12 positions agree with TRBD2. CDR3 length: 14 residues. Germline lookup yields CDR1 MNHEY and CDR2 SVGEGT. V gave up 6 bases and J gave up 8 bases; unmatched junction bases: 5. CDR3 loop: CASRQTSGSYEQFF. In DNA, the CDR3 is TGTGCCAGCAGACAGACTAGCGGGAGTTATGAGCAGTTCTTC.

Many counts were recorded for this clonotype. The V call is TRBV4-2, the J call TRBJ2-7, with 9 bases identical to TRBD1. This CDR3 spans 15 amino acids. V lost 6 bases, J lost 3 bases, and 9 bases stayed unmatched. CDR1 is LGHNA and CDR2 is YNFKEQ in the germline V gene. This CDR3 is CASRLETGGLYEQYF. CDR3 nucleotides: TGTGCCAGCAGGCTTGAGACAGGGGGTCTCTACGAGCAGTACTTC.

This clonotype was detected ten times or more. The rearrangement links TRBV4-3 to TRBJ1-1; D might be TRBD1 (5 bases). The germline gives CDR1 LGHNA, CDR2 YSLEER. This CDR3 is built from 14 residues. V lost 8 bases to trimming and J lost 5 bases, with 18 bases between them. The chain's CDR3 is CASSLGGSGTEAFF. In DNA form, the CDR3 reads TGCGCCAGCTCTCTTGGGGGGTCCGGAACTGAAGCTTTCTTT.

The chain uses TRBV20-1 and TRBJ2-5; a weak D match, TRBD2 (6 bases). The closer fit of TRBJ2-1 to the DNA end suggests the J call may be wrong. Germline V lookup: CDR1 DFQATT, CDR2 SNEGSKA (reference sequence). The CDR3 spans 14 residues. The DNA of the CDR3 is TGCAGTGCTAGCGGTTCGGAAGGCGGGGAGACCCAGTTCTTC. Translation: CSASGSEGGETQFF.

The table lists this clonotype with many counts. V and J are TRBV4-2 and TRBJ2-7; 8 bases line up with TRBD2. Trimming removed 0 bases from V and 3 bases from J; junction bases left unmatched: 4. The germline V gene has CDR1 LGHNA and CDR2 YNFKEQ. The CDR3 runs to 15 residues. The CDR3 protein is CASSQDWRGDYEQYF. CDR3 nucleotides: TGTGCCAGCAGCCAAGATTGGCGGGGGGACTACGAGCAGTACTTC.

V and J are TRBV20-1 and TRBJ2-5; 7 bases map to TRBD2. The germline V gene encodes CDR1 DFQATT and CDR2 SNEGSKA (reference sequence). This CDR3 contains 12 residues. Trimming cost V 6 bases and J 4 bases; bases outside gene matches: 5. CDR3 residues: CSANPGGETQYF. CDR3 nucleotides: TGCAGTGCCAACCCGGGGGGAGAGACCCAGTACTTC.

With regard to this clonotype: As the CDR3 is not closed by the conserved phenylalanine or tryptophan, this likely results from a read error. V usage is TRBV20-1 and J usage is TRBJ2-3, with 13 nucleotides matching TRBD2. The germline CDR1 and CDR2 sequences are DFQATT and SNEGSKA (reference sequence). V lost 6 bases, J lost 5 bases, and 8 bases stayed unmatched. CDR3 size: 15 residues. The CDR3: CSAKRTSGSGDTQYL. The DNA of the CDR3 is TGCAGTGCGAAAAGGACTAGCGGGAGCGGAGATACGCAGTATCTT.

CDR3 sequence: CATKGSGANVLTF. The CDR3 nucleotides read TGTGCCACCAAAGGCTCTGGGGCCAACGTCCTGACTTTC. The chain has TRBV19 and TRBJ2-6; D remains unclear. Trimming removed 10 bases at V and 0 bases at J, with 7 bases between. The CDR3 contains 13 residues. Germline values: CDR1 LNHDA, CDR2 SQIVND (reference sequence). The complete variable domain, with remaining parts taken from reference TRBV19 and TRBJ2-6, reads DGGITQSPKYLFRKEGQNVTLSCEQNLNHDAMYWYRQDPGQGLRLIYYSQIVNDFQKGDIAEGYSVSREKKESFPLTVTSAQKNPTAFYLCATKGSGANVLTFGAGSRLTVL.

The CDR3 is CASSLDGQGSGTEAFF. The CDR3 DNA reads as TGCGCCAGCAGCTTGGATGGACAGGGGTCCGGCACTGAAGCTTTCTTT. The J gene is TRBJ1-1, the V gene TRBV5-1; TRBD1 aligns across 9 bases. V shed 0 bases and J 4 bases; nucleotides not matched to a gene: 7. The length of the CDR3 is 16 residues. CDR1 is SGHRS, CDR2 YFSETQ, per germline. Supplemented by reference TRBV5-1 and TRBJ1-1, the full variable domain reads KAGVTQTPRYLIKTRGQQVTLSCSPISGHRSVSWYQQTPGQGLQFLFEYFSETQRNKGNFPGRFSGRQFSNSRSEMNVSTLELGDSALYLCASSLDGQGSGTEAFFGQGTRLTVV.

CDR3 loop: CASSLARTGNFRETQYF. The CDR3 coding sequence is TGTGCCAGCAGCTTGGCCCGGACAGGGAACTTCAGAGAGACCCAGTACTTC. The chain is built from TRBV5-6 and TRBJ2-5; the match to TRBD1 covers 8 bases. The V gene end was trimmed by 0 bases and the J gene end by 4 bases; junction bases not matched to a gene: 11. Germline V CDR1 and CDR2: SGHDT, YYEEEE. This CDR3 has 17 residues.

This clonotype was seen repeatedly, ten times or more. The chain has TRBV7-8 and TRBJ2-5, with D possibly matching TRBD1 (6 bases). The CDR3 spans 15 residues. Trimming took off 5 bases at V and 2 bases at J, with 15 bases between the two ends. Looked up from germline, CDR1 is SGHVS and CDR2 is FQNEAQ. CDR3 sequence: CASSDRGTFQETQYF. The CDR3 region has the DNA TGTGCCAGCAGCGACCGTGGGACATTTCAAGAGACCCAGTACTTC.

This clonotype has more than one count but fewer than ten. V usage is TRBV20-1 and J usage is TRBJ1-3; no definite D call. This CDR3 has 16 amino acids. Trimming took off 3 bases at V and 0 bases at J, with 15 bases between the two ends. Germline V gene lookup returns CDR1 DFQATT and CDR2 SNEGSKA (reference sequence). Here the CDR3 reads CSARTDGRFSGNTIYF. The DNA of the CDR3 is TGCAGTGCTAGGACCGACGGACGATTCTCTGGAAACACCATATATTTT.

This clonotype was picked up a small number of times. The chain joins TRBV23-1 to TRBJ2-3; 9 bases map to TRBD1. TRBV23-1 is reported as an ORF; its role is uncertain. The CDR3 runs 19 residues. J gave up 0 bases and V 5 bases, and 15 bases lay outside the gene matches. The CDR3 nucleotides read TGCGCCAGCAGTTCCGAGCACCGGGACAGGGTAATTAGCACAGATACGCAGTATTTT. Translated: CASSSEHRDRVISTDTQYF.

This clonotype was recorded at least ten times. The V call is TRBV30, the J call TRBJ2-7; 8 bases are shared with TRBD1. The CDR3 loop spans 14 amino acids. Trimming removed 2 bases from V and 4 bases from J; junction bases left unmatched: 7. Germline-derived CDR1 and CDR2 are GTSNPN and SVGIG (reference sequence). The CDR3 DNA sequence: TGTGCCTGGAGTTCGGGACAGGCGATTTACGAGCAGTACTTC. This translates into CAWSSGQAIYEQYF.

The table lists this clonotype with a few counts. The chain is built from TRBV15 and TRBJ2-7; the D is unclear. V was clipped by 6 bases and J by 8 bases, with 23 bases between them. Germline CDR1 LNHNV, CDR2 YYDKDF (reference sequence). This CDR3 contains 15 residues. The CDR3 sequence: CATRTPGALVSQQYF. The CDR3 region has the DNA TGTGCCACCAGGACCCCAGGCGCTCTGGTTTCTCAGCAGTACTTC.